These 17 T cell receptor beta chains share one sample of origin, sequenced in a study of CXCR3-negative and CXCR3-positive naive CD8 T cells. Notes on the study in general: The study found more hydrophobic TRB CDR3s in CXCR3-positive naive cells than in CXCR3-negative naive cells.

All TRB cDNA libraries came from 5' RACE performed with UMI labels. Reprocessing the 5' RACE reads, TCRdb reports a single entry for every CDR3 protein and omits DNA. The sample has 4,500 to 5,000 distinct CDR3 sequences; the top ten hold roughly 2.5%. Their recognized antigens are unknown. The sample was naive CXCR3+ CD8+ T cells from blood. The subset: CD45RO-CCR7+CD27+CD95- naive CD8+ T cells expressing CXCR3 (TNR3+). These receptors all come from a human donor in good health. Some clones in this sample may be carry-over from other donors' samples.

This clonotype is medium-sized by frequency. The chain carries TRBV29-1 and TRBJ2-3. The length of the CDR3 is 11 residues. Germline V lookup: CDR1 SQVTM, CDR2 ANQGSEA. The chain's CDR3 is CSVVIWDTQYF.

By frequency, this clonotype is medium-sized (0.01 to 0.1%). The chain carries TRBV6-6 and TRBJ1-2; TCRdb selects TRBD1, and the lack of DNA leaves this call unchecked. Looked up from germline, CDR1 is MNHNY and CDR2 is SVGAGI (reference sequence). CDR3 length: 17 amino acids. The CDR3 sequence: CASSYSPGQGRVYGYTF.

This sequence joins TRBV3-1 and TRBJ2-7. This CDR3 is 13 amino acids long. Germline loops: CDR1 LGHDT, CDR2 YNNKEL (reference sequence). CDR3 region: CASSHGGVDEQYF.

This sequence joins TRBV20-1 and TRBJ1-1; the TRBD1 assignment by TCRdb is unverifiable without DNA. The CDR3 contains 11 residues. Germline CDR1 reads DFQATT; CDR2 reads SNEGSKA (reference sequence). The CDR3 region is CSAPTGAEAFF.

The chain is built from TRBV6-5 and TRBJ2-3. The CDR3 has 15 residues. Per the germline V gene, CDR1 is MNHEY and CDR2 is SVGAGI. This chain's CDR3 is CASSYSTASTDTQYF.

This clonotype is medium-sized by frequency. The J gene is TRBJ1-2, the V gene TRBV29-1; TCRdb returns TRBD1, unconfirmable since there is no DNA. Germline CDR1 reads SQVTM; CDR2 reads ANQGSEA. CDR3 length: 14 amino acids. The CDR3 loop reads CSVVGRNPFYGYTF.

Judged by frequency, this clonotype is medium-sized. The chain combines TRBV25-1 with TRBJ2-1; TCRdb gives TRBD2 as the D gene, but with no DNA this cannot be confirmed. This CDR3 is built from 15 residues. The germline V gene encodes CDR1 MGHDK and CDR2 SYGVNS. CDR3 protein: CASILLQCGSYEQFF.

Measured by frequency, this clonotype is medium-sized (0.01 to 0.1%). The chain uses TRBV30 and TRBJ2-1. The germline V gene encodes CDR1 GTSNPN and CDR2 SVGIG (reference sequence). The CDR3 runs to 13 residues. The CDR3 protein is CAWSVNSYNEQFF.

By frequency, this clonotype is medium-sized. CDR3 sequence: CSVVFGDGELFF. This chain links TRBV29-1 with TRBJ2-2. Germline V gene data show CDR1 as SQVTM and CDR2 as ANQGSEA. The CDR3 has 12 amino acids.

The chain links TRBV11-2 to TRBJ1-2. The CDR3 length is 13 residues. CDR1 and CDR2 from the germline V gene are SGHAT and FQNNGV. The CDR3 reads CASSLEWDYGYTF.

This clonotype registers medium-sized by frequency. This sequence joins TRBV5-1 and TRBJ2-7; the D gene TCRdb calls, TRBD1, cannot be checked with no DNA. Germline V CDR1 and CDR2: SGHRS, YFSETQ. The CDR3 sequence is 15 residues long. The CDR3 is CASRQLLTDYYEQYF.

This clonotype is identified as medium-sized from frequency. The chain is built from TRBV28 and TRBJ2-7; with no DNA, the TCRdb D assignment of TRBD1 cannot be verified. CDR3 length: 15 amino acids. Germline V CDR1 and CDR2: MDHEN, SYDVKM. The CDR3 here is CASAWDRVTSYEQYF.

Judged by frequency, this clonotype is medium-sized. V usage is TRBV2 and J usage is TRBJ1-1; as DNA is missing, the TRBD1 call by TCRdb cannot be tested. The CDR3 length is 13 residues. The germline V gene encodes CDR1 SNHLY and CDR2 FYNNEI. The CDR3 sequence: CASKGAVNTEAFF.

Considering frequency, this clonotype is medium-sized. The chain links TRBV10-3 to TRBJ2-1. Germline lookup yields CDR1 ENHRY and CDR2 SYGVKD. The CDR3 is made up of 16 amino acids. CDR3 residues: CAISDLAGGPSNEQFF.

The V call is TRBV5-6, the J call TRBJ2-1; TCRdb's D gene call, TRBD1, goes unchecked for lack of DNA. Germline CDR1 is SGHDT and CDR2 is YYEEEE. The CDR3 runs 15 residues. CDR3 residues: CASSLITGINNEQFF.

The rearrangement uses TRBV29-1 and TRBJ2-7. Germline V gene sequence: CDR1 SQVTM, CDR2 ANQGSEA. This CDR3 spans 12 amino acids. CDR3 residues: CSVESETYEQYF.

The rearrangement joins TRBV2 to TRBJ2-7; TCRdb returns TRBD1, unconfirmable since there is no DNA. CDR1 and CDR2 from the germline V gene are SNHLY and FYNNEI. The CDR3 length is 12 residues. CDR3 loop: CATTGRTYEQYF.